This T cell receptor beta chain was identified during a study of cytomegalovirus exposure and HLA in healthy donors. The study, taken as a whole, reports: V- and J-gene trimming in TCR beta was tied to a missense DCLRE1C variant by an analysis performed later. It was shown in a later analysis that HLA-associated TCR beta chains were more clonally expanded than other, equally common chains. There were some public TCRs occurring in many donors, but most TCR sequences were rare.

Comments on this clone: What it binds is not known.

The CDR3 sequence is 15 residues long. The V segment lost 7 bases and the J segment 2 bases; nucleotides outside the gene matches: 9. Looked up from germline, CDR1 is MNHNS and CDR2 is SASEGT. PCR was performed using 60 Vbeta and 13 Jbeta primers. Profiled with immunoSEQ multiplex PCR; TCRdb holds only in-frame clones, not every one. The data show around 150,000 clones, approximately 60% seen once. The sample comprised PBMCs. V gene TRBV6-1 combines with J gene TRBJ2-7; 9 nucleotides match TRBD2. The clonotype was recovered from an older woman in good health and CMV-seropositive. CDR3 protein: CASNPSSGTAYEQYF. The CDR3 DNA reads TGTGCCAGCAACCCCTCTAGCGGGACAGCCTACGAGCAGTACTTC.